This T cell receptor (beta chain) was sequenced for a study of T cells in women clearing cervical HPV infection (dated by TCRdb to the late 2010s). Some background on the complete study: The cases were approximately 23 women with histologically confirmed HPV16-related CIN3 or worse, and 2 of those women had invasive cancers. The controls were some 23 women whose single incident HPV16 infection cleared within 12 months with no development of precancer or cancer. Blood from cases was collected at the visit where the lesion was first found, while blood from controls was collected once the infection could no longer be detected. Among cases, blood sampling came a median of 149 days after lesion detection, with an interquartile range of about 80 to 230 days. HLA typing was available for only a few women, so HLA type could not be excluded as a confounder. An exploratory proof-of-principle case-control study, nested within the Guanacaste HPV Natural History Study in Costa Rica, was conducted to compare TCR repertoires across cervical HPV16 outcomes. Cases and controls were matched on age within five years and on year of sample collection. A median age of nearly 35 years was observed in cases versus 37 to 40 in controls, and no significant differences in baseline characteristics were found. In the parent cohort, around 10,000 women aged 18 or older were enrolled in Guanacaste, Costa Rica, during about 1993 to 1994 and were followed for seven years. Five blinded duplicates per group were added as quality controls, so that approximately 60 samples were obtained: some 50 participants and 10 replicates. What the authors observed across the whole study: Because of the cross-sectional design, the study could not determine whether the associations came before infection or resulted from infection, and neither effector/memory subsets nor HPV-specific T cells were isolated. Random forest classifiers combining richness and V gene abundances distinguished cases from controls with an estimated AUC of roughly 0.81. TRBV6-7 relative abundance was lower in cases than in controls (about 0.099% versus 0.16%; Bonferroni P = 0.0008). Across sequencing depths, CIN3+ cases showed significantly higher TCR repertoire richness than controls, but evenness did not differ between the groups. Because the number of T cells per sample was unknown, the richness differences could reflect varying T-cell content rather than repertoire biology.

Using the immunoSEQ assay, multiplex PCR amplified TCR beta CDR3 regions from an average of 1200 ng of genomic DNA per sample. The assay corrected primer bias using a complete synthetic TCR repertoire to establish an amplification baseline. The amplicons were sequenced on the Illumina platform. Under the source paper's analysis protocol: Sequences were error-corrected by clustering with frequency ratios and a modified nearest-neighbor algorithm and were then analyzed in the immunoSEQ Analyzer with IMGT gene definitions. At each rarefaction depth, TCR richness and evenness were averaged across 20 rarefaction repeats, and samples with fewer sequences than that depth were excluded. V, D and J gene relative abundances were compared between groups with Wilcoxon rank sum tests, applying FDR correction. For the blinded duplicates, the intraclass correlation was approximately 96% for TCR richness and averaged 76.4% across roughly 69 gene segments. Held by TCRdb, this immuneACCESS table contains in-frame sequences only and omits some clones. Under half of the omission traces to an unresolved V gene where checked; the cause of the rest is unknown. V, J and clone size reflect that table, while D and trimming were determined from the DNA. This specimen's table enumerates about 23,000 clones. Together, the top ten hold roughly 2.5% of the sample.

Every participant had a single incident cervical HPV16 infection, and women with prevalent HPV16 infections were excluded. Cervical HPV DNA was detected with MY09/MY11 PCR, and genotyping was done with dot-blot hybridization. Around 15 mL of heparinized blood were centrifuged, and the buffy coat was aliquoted, frozen at -30°C, then stored at -80°C. QIAGEN kits were used to extract genomic DNA from the buffy coat specimens. As concerns this clone: Its antigen specificity is not known. The read halts 3 residues ahead of the CDR3 end, with the missing end drawn from the germline J gene.

CDR1 and CDR2 are drawn from the germline V gene (reference sequence): SGHKS, YYEKEE. After removal of 3 bases from V and 6 bases from J, the junction retains 7 bases not matched to a gene. Its CDR3 holds 15 amino acids, cysteine through phenylalanine. Of the CDR3's DNA, 36 bases were read; they are in frame from base 1. The sequence derives from a woman between 18 and 69 years old with a cervical HPV16 infection that either progressed to CIN3+ or cleared (not recorded which). The sequenced sample was blood buffy coat. The V and J genes are TRBV5-5 and TRBJ2-1; a stretch of 9 junction bases matches TRBD1. CDR3 DNA, as far as it was read: TGTGCCAGCAGCTGGGGACAGGGTGAAGGCAATGAG. This codes for CASSWGQGEGNE. The full-length CDR3 reads as CASSWGQGEGNEQFF. The full variable domain, completed from the reference TRBV5-5 and TRBJ2-1 proteins outside the CDR3, reads DAGVTQSPTHLIKTRGQQVTLRCSPISGHKSVSWYQQVLGQGPQFIFQYYEKEERGRGNFPDRFSARQFPNYSSELNVNALLLGDSALYLCASSWGQGEGNEQFFGPGTRLTVL.